The sample holds many counts of the clone carrying this T cell receptor beta chain. Its specificity is not known. V lost 1 base, J lost 6 bases, and 2 bases stayed unmatched. The CDR3 sequence is 14 residues long. Germline V gene data show CDR1 as SGHTA and CDR2 as FQGTGA. These data come from a study of neurological immune-mediated disorders. Study-wide points: None of the CDR3 amino acid sequences of expanded clones were shared across subjects, and this suggested private repertoires in all groups.

PBMCs numbering 2 million and stored at -80 C yielded the unsorted libraries. From the 5' RACE reads, TCRdb called clonotypes with MiXCR, one entry per CDR3 protein. The table shows 26,000 or so distinct CDR3 sequences, with more than 6.5% occurring only once. The clonotype originates from a woman between 45 and 65 years old in good health. This chain links TRBV7-3 with TRBJ2-2, with 7 positions matching TRBD2. Sequencing used PBMCs. The CDR3 sequence: CASSLMGGSGELFF. The CDR3 DNA reads as TGTGCCAGCAGCTTAATGGGGGGGTCCGGGGAGCTGTTTTTT.